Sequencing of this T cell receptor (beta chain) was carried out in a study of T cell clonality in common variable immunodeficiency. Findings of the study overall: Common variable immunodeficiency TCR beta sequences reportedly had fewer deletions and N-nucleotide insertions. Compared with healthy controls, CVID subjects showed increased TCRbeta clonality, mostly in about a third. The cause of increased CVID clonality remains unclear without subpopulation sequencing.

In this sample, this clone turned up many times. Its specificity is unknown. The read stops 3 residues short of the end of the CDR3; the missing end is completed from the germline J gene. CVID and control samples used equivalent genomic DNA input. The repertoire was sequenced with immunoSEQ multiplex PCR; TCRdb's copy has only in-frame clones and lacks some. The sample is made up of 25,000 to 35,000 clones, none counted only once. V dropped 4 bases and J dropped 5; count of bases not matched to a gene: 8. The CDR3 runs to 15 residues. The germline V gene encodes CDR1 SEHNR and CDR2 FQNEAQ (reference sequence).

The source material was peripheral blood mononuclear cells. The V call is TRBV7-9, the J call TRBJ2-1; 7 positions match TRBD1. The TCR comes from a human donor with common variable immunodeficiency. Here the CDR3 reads CASSSRQGHNNEQFF. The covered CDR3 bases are TGTGCCAGCAGCTCGAGACAGGGCCATAACAATGAG.